This passage covers 13 T cell receptor beta chains from one sample sequenced in a study of metastatic and nonmetastatic thyroid tumors. Treatment of any kind had been given to no patient before thyroid surgery. TCRdb reassembled clones from the PCR reads with MiXCR. The table has approximately 38,000 clones, 28% seen once. Sequenced: blood. These receptors originate from a male donor with papillary thyroid cancer or a benign thyroid nodule (not recorded which). Some clones in this sample may be carry-over from other donors' samples.

The rearrangement links TRBV7-9 to TRBJ1-2; D call uncertain. This CDR3 is 13 amino acids long. Between the trimmed V and J ends, which lost 4 bases and 3 bases, there was a span of 9 bases. Looked up from germline, CDR1 is SEHNR and CDR2 is FQNEAQ (reference sequence). This CDR3 is CASSSWQHYGYTF. CDR3 nucleotides: TGTGCCAGCAGCTCCTGGCAACACTATGGCTACACCTTC.

This clone occurred a few times. The V and J genes are TRBV27 and TRBJ2-3; 13 nucleotides agree with TRBD2. The V and J ends lost 6 bases and 3 bases, in that order; junction bases with no gene match: 3. CDR1 is MNHEY, CDR2 SMNVEV, per germline (reference sequence). This CDR3 contains 15 residues. Written as DNA, the CDR3 is TGTGCCAGCAGCTGGACTAGCGGGAGAACAGATACGCAGTATTTT. It yields the protein CASSWTSGRTDTQYF.

This clone was picked up many times. J is TRBJ2-3 and V is TRBV10-1; D remains ambiguous. Germline CDR1 reads WNHNN; CDR2 reads SYGVQD (reference sequence). The CDR3 contains 14 residues. The V end lost 5 bases, the J end lost 0 bases, and 9 bases lay between the germline ends. Here the CDR3 DNA reads TGCGCCAGCAGTCTGGGCAGGAGCACAGATACGCAGTATTTT. It is translated as CASSLGRSTDTQYF.

This chain connects TRBV7-2 to TRBJ2-1; D uncertain. V was trimmed by 5 bases and J by 10 bases, leaving 15 bases between them. The CDR3 consists of 13 residues. Looked up from germline, CDR1 is SGHTA and CDR2 is FQGNSA. CDR3 sequence (DNA): TGTGCCAGCAGCCAGATGCGGTGTGGGGAGCAGTTCTTC. This sequence encodes CASSQMRCGEQFF.

The V call is TRBV6-1, the J call TRBJ2-1; 9 bases map to TRBD2. Trimming took 4 bases from V and 2 from J; bases not matched to a gene: 3. Germline-derived CDR1 and CDR2 are MNHNS and SASEGT. The CDR3 extends over 15 amino acids. The DNA for the CDR3 is TGTGCCAGCAGTGTCGCTAGCGGGACCTACAATGAGCAGTTCTTC. Translating gives CASSVASGTYNEQFF.

Notes on this clone: The junction departs from germline at one end; a sequencing error may be responsible. This chain joins TRBV10-1 and TRBJ2-5; 9 bases are shared with TRBD1. The germline V gene has CDR1 WNHNN and CDR2 SYGVQD (reference sequence). The CDR3 is 13 residues long. CDR3: CASNWTGEETRYF. Here the CDR3 DNA reads TGCGCCAGCAACTGGACAGGGGAAGAGACCCGGTACTTC.

This clone was seen a few times. The genes are TRBV6-1 and TRBJ1-5; D is uncertain. Germline V lookup: CDR1 MNHNS, CDR2 SASEGT. The CDR3 sequence is 13 residues long. V was clipped by 7 bases and J by 8 bases, with 15 bases between them. CDR3: CASKLGPLEPQHF. The CDR3 DNA reads as TGTGCCAGCAAATTGGGCCCGCTTGAGCCCCAGCATTTT.

This clone was seen ten or more times. The chain combines TRBV27 with TRBJ2-7; TRBD2 agrees at 8 bases. Trimming at V came to 4 bases and at J to 2 bases, leaving 7 bases not matched to a gene. Per germline, CDR1 MNHEY and CDR2 SMNVEV (reference sequence). The CDR3 runs to 15 residues. CDR3 amino acids: CASSSAGVDPYEQYF. CDR3 DNA sequence: TGTGCCAGCAGTTCAGCGGGGGTTGACCCCTACGAGCAGTACTTC.

This clone turned up a few times. The chain couples TRBV6-1 to TRBJ2-1; 9 nucleotides align to TRBD1. The CDR3 runs 15 residues. CDR1 is MNHNS and CDR2 is SASEGT in the germline V gene. The J segment lost 4 bases and the V segment lost 6 bases, leaving 7 bases of the junction unmatched. CDR3 sequence: CASSEGQGEYNEQFF. The CDR3 region has the DNA TGTGCCAGCAGCGAGGGACAGGGAGAGTACAATGAGCAGTTCTTC.

The chain joins TRBV28 to TRBJ2-1, with D maybe TRBD1 (6 bases). Germline V gene lookup returns CDR1 MDHEN and CDR2 SYDVKM. CDR3 length: 14 amino acids. Trimming stripped 5 bases from V and 8 bases from J, with 16 bases between. CDR3 loop: CASSDSQGEDEQFF. CDR3 in DNA: TGTGCCAGCAGTGACTCACAGGGTGAGGATGAGCAGTTCTTC.

CDR3 in DNA: TGCAGTGCTAGAGGTACTACTAGCGGTTTCACAGATACGCAGTATTTT. It translates to CSARGTTSGFTDTQYF. The rearrangement uses TRBV20-1 and TRBJ2-3; 8 bases match TRBD2. Germline loops: CDR1 DFQATT, CDR2 SNEGSKA (reference sequence). J was trimmed by 2 bases and V by 1 base; bases with no gene match: 8. This CDR3 has 16 amino acids.

This chain links TRBV20-1 with TRBJ2-7; 15 bases are a match to TRBD2. CDR1 and CDR2 from the germline V gene are DFQATT and SNEGSKA (reference sequence). CDR3 length: 17 amino acids. Trimming took 0 bases from V and 3 from J; bases not matched to a gene: 6. CDR3 sequence reads: CSARDRLGLAGGYEQYF. The DNA of the CDR3 is TGCAGTGCTAGAGATCGCCTGGGACTAGCGGGAGGCTACGAGCAGTACTTC.

This clone showed up just a few times. This chain uses TRBV24-1 with TRBJ2-1; 9 positions agree with TRBD1. From germline, CDR1 is KGHDR and CDR2 SFDVKD. The V gene end was trimmed by 4 bases and the J gene end by 1 base; junction bases not matched to a gene: 1. CDR3 length: 15 residues. The CDR3 region has the DNA TGTGCCACCAGTGAGGGACAGGGTTCCTACAATGAGCAGTTCTTC. Amino acids: CATSEGQGSYNEQFF.